By share, the clone carrying this T cell receptor (beta chain) ranks as medium-sized. Its antigen is unidentified. This record comes from a study of T cell responses to AZD1222 COVID-19 vaccine. Whole-study findings and limits: CD4 TCRs linked to vaccination spanned spike, dominating at 160-218 and 743-854. There were mostly white British donors and more females than males, and clonal diversity was possibly underestimated. Seropositive AZD1222 recipients at baseline numbered only five to seven.

Germline CDR1 is MNHEY and CDR2 is SVGAGI. With 4 bases clipped from V and 10 bases from J, the junction kept 8 bases outside the gene matches. The length of the CDR3 is 14 residues. TCRdb's table, derived via immunoSEQ multiplex PCR, lists solely in-frame clones and lacks some. The sample holds around 70,000 clones, around 85% seen once. V is TRBV6-5 and J is TRBJ1-5; 9 bases align to TRBD1. Sample: peripheral blood, taken on day 0 of AZD1222 vaccination. The sequence came from an adult in good health. CDR3 nucleotide sequence: TGTGCCAGCAGTTCGGACAGGGGACTTCGACCCCAGCATTTT. Protein: CASSSDRGLRPQHF.